The entry that follows covers one T cell receptor beta chain sequence. There is no known antigen for this receptor. Each CD8+ T cell subset was flow-sorted in triplicate, and some 300,000 cells per subset were placed directly into RLT lysis buffer. To exclude memory contaminants, naive CD8+ T cells were stringently defined as CD45RO-CCR7+CD27+CD95-. Using standard density gradient centrifugation, peripheral blood mononuclear cells were isolated from buffy coats. Naive CXCR3-negative and CXCR3-positive CD8+ T cells were flow-sorted on a FACSAria III. Total RNA was extracted from sorted cells with an RNeasy Mini Kit. The data are from a study of CXCR3-negative and CXCR3-positive naive CD8 T cells (dated by TCRdb to between 2017 and 2020). Notes on the research overall: Some 150 million TRB reads were obtained in total, roughly 1.5 +/- 0.3 million reads per library. Diversity and physicochemical repertoire analyses covered over 10 donors pooled from two independent experiments. For the TRBV-TRBJ cluster analysis, the naive subsets came from 5 or 6 donors, while the memory cells came from 3 donors. Study-level results and caveats: Similar TRBV-TRBJ usage was shown by naive CXCR3-negative and CXCR3-positive cells from the same donor, whereas distinct patterns were shown by memory cells. CXCR3 expression partially decreased after cryopreservation, so most assays used freshly isolated PBMCs. Repertoire diversity was comparably high in both naive subsets but much lower in memory CD8+ T cells. Compared with CXCR3-negative naive cells, CXCR3-positive naive cells had TRB CDR3s with higher hydrophobicity (lower Kidera factor 4), lower energy, and higher strength and volume indices. Because surface CD5, which is linked to self-reactivity in mice, was comparable between the naive subsets, TCR interaction strength was also inferred from the physicochemical properties of TRB CDR3s.

The CDR3 goes from the cysteine to the phenylalanine over 14 residues. No DNA was logged. From the germline V gene, CDR1 is SGHDN and CDR2 is FVKESK. For sequencing, a NextSeq 550 was employed. The Human TCR Profiling Kit (MiLaboratory) was used to prepare UMI-labeled 5' RACE TRB cDNA libraries. cDNA synthesis used the entire amount of extracted RNA, and PCR amplification then used the entire amount of cDNA produced. Libraries were prepared in parallel with an identical number of PCR cycles. The original pipeline was this. MIGEC and MiXCR extracted about 50,000 +/- 10,000 unique UMI-labeled TRB cDNA molecules per library, requiring at least two reads per UMI. On average, approximately 40,000 +/- 10,000 functional in-frame TRB CDR3 nucleotide clonotypes lacking stop codons were found per library. After downsampling to 5000 UMI-labeled TRB molecules per sample, diversity metrics such as normalized Shannon-Wiener and Chao1 were calculated in VDJtools. For the central five CDR3 residues, VDJtools calculated physicochemical properties weighted by clonotype size, namely interaction energy, strength, volume and Kidera factor 4. Following TCRdb reprocessing, every CDR3 protein sequence forms one entry, and DNA is not provided. TCRdb's processing, not the authors' own work, is the source of the V and J calls. The table for this sample records about 53,000 distinct CDR3 sequences. The ten most abundant clones make up around 0.58% of the sample.

The clonotype comes from a human donor in good health. Some clones in this sample may be carry-over from other donors' samples. The sample consisted of naive CXCR3+ CD8+ T cells from blood. The cell subset or site label, read with the paper, signifies: CD45RO-CCR7+CD27+CD95- naive CD8+ T cells expressing CXCR3 (TNR3+). The rearranged segments are TRBV14 and TRBJ1-4; TCRdb's D call of TRBD1 is untestable without DNA. The CDR3 region reads CASTNTGGSEKLFF. Supplemented by the reference TRBV14 and TRBJ1-4 proteins around the CDR3, the complete variable domain is EAGVTQFPSHSVIEKGQTVTLRCDPISGHDNLYWYRRVMGKEIKFLLHFVKESKQDESGMPNNRFLAERTGGTYSTLKVQPAELEDSGVYFCASTNTGGSEKLFFGSGTQLSVL.